Listed below are T cell receptor beta chains from one sample, sequenced in a study of blood T cell repertoires in COVID-19. Some clones are missing from TCRdb's copy, which holds only in-frame ones; the method was immunoSEQ multiplex PCR. The table has 170,000 or so clones, approximately 82% seen once. The material sequenced was PBMCs or T cells enriched from blood (not recorded which). The receptors were gathered from a woman between 45 and 65 years old who had recovered from COVID-19. Both conserved end residues are part of each CDR3. D genes are given only for firm matches. Size values are once, few and many counts, or a class for expanded clones, and some rows have none.

cdr3_aa cdr3_nt v_call d_call clone_size j_call
CASRGQGRIKNIQYF TGTGCCAGCAGAGGACAGGGGAGAATCAAAAACATTCAGTACTTC TRBV28 TRBD1 NA TRBJ2-4
CASNIDRTGEQYF TGTGCCAGCAACATCGACAGGACAGGCGAGCAGTACTTC TRBV11-1 TRBD1 NA TRBJ2-7
CASSLSGGSGELFF TGTGCCAGCAGCCTCTCGGGAGGAAGCGGGGAGCTGTTTTTT TRBV7-2 TRBD2 NA TRBJ2-2
CSVELGAGLVGTDTQYF TGCAGCGTTGAATTGGGGGCAGGCCTTGTTGGCACAGATACGCAGTATTTT TRBV29-1 NA NA TRBJ2-3
CASSTQENTEAFF TGTGCCAGCAGCACACAGGAGAACACTGAAGCTTTCTTT TRBV6-4 NA NA TRBJ1-1
CAWSVGAGSPRGYTF TGTGCCTGGAGTGTAGGTGCAGGATCCCCCCGCGGCTACACCTTC TRBV30 NA few TRBJ1-2
CASSQRRTSGDTQYF TGTGCCAGCAGCCAACGTCGGACTAGCGGAGATACGCAGTATTTT TRBV3-1/TRBV3-2 TRBD2 NA TRBJ2-3
CSVAFQQGASEQYF TGCAGCGTTGCTTTCCAACAGGGGGCGAGCGAGCAGTACTTC TRBV29-1 TRBD1 few TRBJ2-7
CASSVDTSGYEQYF TGTGCCAGCAGCGTAGATACTAGCGGCTACGAGCAGTACTTC TRBV9 TRBD2 NA TRBJ2-7
CASSLELAGAPGEYF TGCGCCAGCAGCTTAGAACTAGCGGGAGCCCCCGGAGAGTATTTT TRBV5-1 TRBD2 NA TRBJ2-3
CAISVKGDGEPQHF TGTGCCATCAGTGTCAAGGGGGATGGGGAGCCCCAGCATTTT TRBV10-3 NA NA TRBJ1-5
CASSPARPGGTEAFF TGTGCCAGCAGCCCGGCTCGTCCCGGGGGAACTGAAGCTTTCTTT TRBV4-2 NA NA TRBJ1-1
CASSPPGLAGGPVHEQFF TGTGCCAGCAGTCCTCCGGGACTAGCGGGAGGGCCGGTCCATGAGCAGTTCTTC TRBV28 TRBD2 NA TRBJ2-1
CASMIQGTLPEAFF TGTGCCAGCATGATACAGGGGACGTTACCTGAAGCTTTCTTT TRBV28 TRBD1 NA TRBJ1-1
CASSQEGQRYEQYF TGTGCCAGCAGCCAAGAGGGACAACGCTACGAGCAGTACTTC TRBV4-2 NA NA TRBJ2-7
CASSVAGYYQETQYF TGTGCCAGCAGCGTTGCAGGGTACTACCAAGAGACCCAGTACTTC TRBV11-2 NA NA TRBJ2-5
CASSSGQYGYTF TGTGCCAGCAGCTCCGGACAGTATGGCTACACCTTC TRBV7-9 NA NA TRBJ1-2
CAPGGLTNEKLFF TGTGCGCCAGGGGGCCTTACTAATGAAAAACTGTTTTTT TRBV7-8 TRBD1 NA TRBJ1-4
CASGYDGTGNQPQHF TGTGCCAGTGGGTATGACGGGACAGGGAATCAGCCCCAGCATTTT TRBV19 TRBD1 NA TRBJ1-5
CAISDFTGTGYKRGSYEQYF TGTGCCATCAGTGATTTTACAGGGACAGGGTACAAGAGGGGGTCCTACGAGCAGTACTTC TRBV10-3 TRBD1 few TRBJ2-7
CASGLSLAGGTADTGELFF TGTGCTAGTGGTTTGTCGCTAGCGGGAGGGACCGCGGACACCGGGGAGCTGTTTTTT TRBV12-5 TRBD2 NA TRBJ2-2
CAISEGQGATEAFF TGTGCCATCAGTGAAGGGCAGGGGGCCACTGAAGCTTTCTTT TRBV10-3 TRBD1 NA TRBJ1-1
CASSQDRDRAEKLFF TGCGCCAGCAGCCAGGACCGGGACAGGGCTGAAAAACTGTTTTTT TRBV4-1 TRBD1 few TRBJ1-4
CASSYSTGGRNTQYF TGTGCCAGCAGTTACTCGACCGGGGGGCGGAATACGCAGTATTTT TRBV6-5 NA NA TRBJ2-3
CASSIDSFSNTGELFF TGTGCCAGCAGCATCGACAGCTTCTCGAACACCGGGGAGCTGTTTTTT TRBV5-4 NA NA TRBJ2-2
CASSLFGTVQETQYF TGCGCCAGCAGCTTGTTCGGGACAGTCCAAGAGACCCAGTACTTC TRBV5-1 TRBD1 NA TRBJ2-5
CASSQITGGPGANVLTF TGTGCCAGCAGCCAAATAACAGGAGGGCCTGGGGCCAACGTCCTGACTTTC TRBV4-2 NA NA TRBJ2-6
CATSDPWEAYNEQFF TGTGCCACCAGTGATCCGTGGGAGGCCTACAATGAGCAGTTCTTC TRBV24-1 NA NA TRBJ2-1
CASSLGDRGGHEKLFF TGTGCCAGCAGTTTAGGGGACCGGGGAGGGCATGAAAAACTGTTTTTT TRBV28 NA NA TRBJ1-4
CASSSFRQGHEQYF TGTGCCAGCAGTTCTTTTCGACAGGGCCACGAGCAGTACTTC TRBV27 TRBD1 NA TRBJ2-7
CASSSRHFGNTIYF TGTGCCAGCAGCTCACGACACTTCGGAAACACCATATATTTT TRBV11-2 NA NA TRBJ1-3
CASSPSLSQFGLALGGETQYF TGTGCCAGTAGTCCTAGTCTATCCCAGTTCGGACTAGCTTTGGGAGGGGAGACCCAGTACTTC TRBV19 TRBD2 many TRBJ2-5
CASNRGQGYEQYF TGCGCCAGCAATCGAGGACAGGGCTACGAGCAGTACTTC TRBV5-1 TRBD1 few TRBJ2-7
CAWSLSGGSLAKNIQYF TGTGCCTGGAGCCTCTCCGGGGGGTCCCTAGCCAAAAACATTCAGTACTTC TRBV30 TRBD2 NA TRBJ2-4
CASSLGTGDFSPLHF TGTGCCAGCAGTTTGGGGACAGGGGATTTTTCACCCCTCCACTTT TRBV28 TRBD1 once TRBJ1-6
CATSGALGQGVIDTQYF TGTGCCACCAGTGGGGCACTGGGACAGGGGGTGATCGATACGCAGTATTTT TRBV24-1 TRBD1 NA TRBJ2-3
CAASSGSYEQYF TGTGCCGCCTCGAGCGGCTCCTACGAGCAGTACTTC TRBV24-1 NA NA TRBJ2-7
CASSYPPLAGRTGELFF TGTGCCAGCAGTTACCCACCACTAGCGGGCCGCACCGGGGAGCTGTTTTTT TRBV6-2/TRBV6-3 TRBD2 NA TRBJ2-2
CASSLSLAGKNEQFF TGTGCCAGCAGCTTGAGCCTAGCGGGAAAAAATGAGCAGTTCTTC TRBV5-4 TRBD2 NA TRBJ2-1
CASRSTANYGYTF TGTGCCAGCAGGAGCACCGCTAACTATGGCTACACCTTC TRBV11-2 NA NA TRBJ1-2
CASSLGQGLSDYGYTF TGCGCCAGCAGCTTGGGTCAGGGCCTATCGGACTATGGCTACACCTTC TRBV5-1 NA NA TRBJ1-2